One sample yielded the 30 T cell receptor beta chains listed below, sequenced in a study of regulatory T cells in long-lasting Graves disease. HTBI primers from iRepertoire and Arm-PCR of CDR3 regions yielded the TCR beta libraries. A single record per CDR3 protein comes from TCRdb applying MiXCR to the multiplex PCR reads. The table has approximately 470,000 distinct CDR3 sequences, about 20% seen once. Time point reported: persistent/refractory GD, antithyroid drugs over 5 years with positive TRAb. With RNA extracted from PBMCs as input, the TCR library was made. Material: peripheral blood mononuclear cells (PBMCs), obtained when the disease was refractory, from a patient treated with antithyroid drugs. The receptors originated from a female donor with Graves disease.

This clonotype was counted many times. The rearrangement links TRBV9 to TRBJ1-4; possible D gene TRBD1, 5 bases. There are 13 residues in the CDR3. The germline V gene has CDR1 SGDLS and CDR2 YYNGEE. V was trimmed by 4 bases and J by 7 bases, leaving 11 bases between them. The CDR3 reads CASSSSGGEKLFF. The CDR3 bases are TGTGCCAGCAGCTCAAGCGGGGGTGAAAAACTGTTTTTT.

The rearrangement links TRBV20-1 to TRBJ1-4; 7 bases agree with TRBD1. Losses at the gene ends were 3 bases for V and 7 bases for J; bases not matched to a gene: 17. Germline-derived CDR1 and CDR2 are DFQATT and SNEGSKA (reference sequence). The CDR3 length is 17 residues. The CDR3 protein is CSARAPTSYRGGEKLFF. The CDR3 bases are TGCAGTGCTAGGGCCCCGACATCTTACAGGGGAGGTGAAAAACTGTTTTTT.

J is TRBJ1-4 and V is TRBV5-6; TRBD1 might be the D (5 bases). Germline CDR1 SGHDT, CDR2 YYEEEE. V was pared by 3 bases and J by 7 bases, with 16 bases between. This CDR3 region has 15 residues. CDR3 residues: CASSSLTATGEKLFF. In DNA form, the CDR3 reads TGTGCCAGCAGCTCCTTGACAGCGACCGGTGAAAAACTGTTTTTT.

The chain is built from TRBV7-2 and TRBJ1-1; tentative D call: TRBD1 (5 bases). Looked up from germline, CDR1 is SGHTA and CDR2 is FQGNSA. Trimming cost V 1 base and J 1 base, with 16 bases left between them. This CDR3 is built from 17 residues. CDR3 protein: CASSLGFRGMANTEAFF. The CDR3, as DNA: TGTGCCAGCAGCTTAGGGTTTAGGGGAATGGCGAACACTGAAGCTTTCTTT.

This clonotype was observed a single time. The J gene is TRBJ2-1, the V gene TRBV2; 15 nucleotides agree with TRBD2. V lost 4 bases to trimming and J lost 4 bases; unmatched junction nucleotides: 5. This CDR3 has 17 residues. Germline CDR1 is SNHLY and CDR2 is FYNNEI. The CDR3 DNA is TGTGCCAGCAGTGTAAGGACTAGCGGGAGGGGGTACAATGAGCAGTTCTTC. The encoded protein is CASSVRTSGRGYNEQFF.

This clonotype has only a few counts. V is TRBV18 and J is TRBJ2-2; D is uncertain. The germline V gene encodes CDR1 KGHSH and CDR2 LQKENI. Between the trimmed V and J ends, which lost 7 bases and 8 bases, there was a span of 14 bases. The CDR3 is made up of 13 amino acids. CDR3 protein: CASFTVGPGELFF. CDR3 DNA: TGTGCCAGCTTCACAGTCGGACCAGGGGAGCTGTTTTTT.

This clonotype was detected many times. The V and J genes are TRBV11-2 and TRBJ2-7; 7 nucleotides line up with TRBD2. This CDR3 contains 14 residues. J gave up 5 bases and V 4 bases, and 8 bases lay outside the gene matches. Per germline, CDR1 SGHAT and CDR2 FQNNGV. This CDR3 is CASSWGGRADEQYF. CDR3 bases: TGTGCCAGCAGCTGGGGAGGGAGGGCCGACGAGCAGTACTTC.

This clonotype came up a few times. V usage is TRBV20-1 and J usage is TRBJ2-5, with 9 bases identical to TRBD1. CDR1 and CDR2 (germline): DFQATT, SNEGSKA (reference sequence). CDR3 size: 15 residues. V was clipped by 0 bases and J by 5 bases; unmatched bases: 7. CDR3 region: CSARDGQGSPETQYF. CDR3 coding DNA: TGCAGTGCTAGAGACGGACAGGGGAGCCCGGAGACCCAGTACTTC.

The chain recombines TRBV7-9 with TRBJ2-5; no clear D gene. Trimming removed 5 bases from V and 3 bases from J, with 13 bases in between. Per germline, CDR1 SEHNR and CDR2 FQNEAQ (reference sequence). This CDR3 contains 14 residues. CDR3 coding DNA: TGTGCCAGCAGCCCAACCCAGATTAAAGAGACCCAGTACTTC. Residues: CASSPTQIKETQYF.

This clonotype showed up many times. The chain links TRBV11-2 to TRBJ2-5; TRBD1 agrees at 12 bases. The CDR3 extends over 15 amino acids. With 5 bases clipped from V and 4 bases from J, the junction kept 5 bases outside the gene matches. The V gene's germline CDR1 is SGHAT and CDR2 FQNNGV. For the CDR3, the DNA is TGTGCCAGCAGCGCCGGGACAGGGGGCGGAGAGACCCAGTACTTC. Translation: CASSAGTGGGETQYF.

This clonotype has a single count. The V gene is TRBV27, the J gene TRBJ2-7; D gene ambiguous. V lost 2 bases and J lost 3, with 8 bases in between. CDR1 MNHEY and CDR2 SMNVEV come from the germline V gene (reference sequence). The CDR3 is made up of 13 amino acids. CDR3 residues: CASSLTGYYEQYF. The DNA of the CDR3 is TGTGCCAGCAGTTTAACGGGCTACTACGAGCAGTACTTC.

This clonotype was recorded many times. This rearrangement joins TRBV5-6 to TRBJ2-5; TRBD1 might be the D (5 bases). V was cut by 3 bases and J by 0 bases, with 18 bases left in between. CDR3 size: 17 residues. Per the germline V gene, CDR1 is SGHDT and CDR2 is YYEEEE. The CDR3 region has the DNA TGTGCCAGCAGCTCTCCGGCCGACCGACAGTACCAAGAGACCCAGTACTTC. It codes for CASSSPADRQYQETQYF.

The sample holds a few counts of this clonotype. The chain combines TRBV27 with TRBJ2-7; tentatively, D is TRBD2 (5 bases). The CDR3 runs to 12 residues. V was trimmed by 6 bases and J by 5 bases, leaving 11 bases between them. The germline V gene encodes CDR1 MNHEY and CDR2 SMNVEV (reference sequence). In DNA, the CDR3 is TGTGCCAGCAGAGCCGGAGGCCACGAGCAGTACTTC. Amino acids: CASRAGGHEQYF.

This clonotype was picked up many times. The chain couples TRBV29-1 to TRBJ2-7; a weak D match, TRBD2 (7 bases). This CDR3 is 14 amino acids long. The germline V gene encodes CDR1 SQVTM and CDR2 ANQGSEA. Trimming cost V 7 bases and J 2 bases, with 18 bases left between them. The CDR3 protein is CSGCERDKTYEQYF. The DNA for the CDR3 is TGCAGCGGTTGTGAGCGGGACAAGACCTACGAGCAGTACTTC.

This clonotype was detected only a few times. Sequence at one end of the junction differs from germline and may be a read error. The chain carries TRBV9 and TRBJ2-5, with TRBD1 matching over 9 bases. The CDR3 extends over 16 amino acids. Germline V gives CDR1 SGDLS, CDR2 YYNGEE. CDR3 protein: CASSGILQGAGETQYF. The CDR3 coding sequence is TGCGCCAGCAGTGGAATCTTACAGGGGGCTGGGGAGACCCAGTACTTC.

This clonotype was seen ten or more times. CDR3 DNA: TGTGCCAGCAATCAAGAAGACTATGGCTACACCTTC. Translated, it gives CASNQEDYGYTF. The chain combines TRBV28 with TRBJ1-2, with D uncertain. Germline assignment: CDR1 MDHEN and CDR2 SYDVKM. The CDR3 is made up of 12 amino acids. The ends were cut back, 7 bases at V and 3 bases at J, with 9 bases in the middle.

The chain recombines TRBV5-1 with TRBJ1-1, with 11 bases lining up with TRBD1. CDR3 length: 16 residues. V lost 2 bases, J lost 5 bases, and 8 bases stayed unmatched. The germline V gene encodes CDR1 SGHRS and CDR2 YFSETQ. The CDR3 spells CASSFHKDRGRTEAFF. DNA for the CDR3: TGCGCCAGCAGCTTCCACAAGGACAGGGGGCGGACTGAAGCTTTCTTT.

The chain combines TRBV7-9 with TRBJ2-1, with 15 bases identical to TRBD2. The CDR3 loop spans 20 amino acids. Germline-derived CDR1 and CDR2 are SEHNR and FQNEAQ (reference sequence). V gave up 3 bases and J gave up 4 bases; unmatched junction bases: 13. In DNA, the CDR3 is TGTGCCAGCAGCTTGTGGGGAGGGACTAGCGGGAGGCACGGATACAATGAGCAGTTCTTC. It specifies CASSLWGGTSGRHGYNEQFF.

The chain carries TRBV9 and TRBJ1-1; 7 positions match TRBD1. With 4 bases clipped from V and 5 bases from J, the junction kept 11 bases outside the gene matches. This CDR3 region has 15 residues. CDR1 is SGDLS and CDR2 is YYNGEE in the germline V gene. The CDR3 loop reads CASSPEEGALTEAFF. The CDR3 coding sequence is TGTGCCAGCAGCCCAGAGGAGGGGGCATTGACTGAAGCTTTCTTT.

The rearrangement uses TRBV5-5 and TRBJ2-1; maybe TRBD2 (6 bases). The CDR3 is made up of 20 amino acids. Germline V gene lookup returns CDR1 SGHKS and CDR2 YYEKEE (reference sequence). Trimming shortened V by 0 bases and J by 5 bases, and 27 bases separated the two germline ends. DNA for the CDR3: TGTGCCAGCAGCTTGGCCAACGGCGTAGCGGATAAGGGCAGCCACAATGAGCAGTTCTTC. Its translation: CASSLANGVADKGSHNEQFF.

This clonotype was counted many times. J is TRBJ2-7 and V is TRBV12-3 or TRBV12-4, with D unresolved. The V and J ends lost 1 base and 5 bases respectively, with 6 bases between them. The CDR3 has 12 residues. This CDR3 reads CASSLVPDEQYF. Here the CDR3 DNA reads TGTGCCAGCAGTTTAGTCCCGGACGAGCAGTACTTC.

This clonotype was seen a handful of times. V is TRBV10-3 and J is TRBJ2-7, with 7 bases lining up with TRBD2. Per germline, CDR1 ENHRY and CDR2 SYGVKD. The CDR3 is 15 residues long. V shed 6 bases, J shed 4 bases, and the junction held 12 bases outside the gene matches. In DNA, the CDR3 is TGTGCCATCAGCCAAATCGGACTAGAGGGGTACGAGCAGTACTTC. This codes for CAISQIGLEGYEQYF.

The V call is TRBV3-1, the J call TRBJ1-6; D not resolved. Trimming left V 1 base short and J 8 bases short, with 6 bases between. Germline V gene sequence: CDR1 LGHDT, CDR2 YNNKEL (reference sequence). The CDR3 sequence is 13 residues long. CDR3 protein: CASSQGTDSPLHF. In nucleotides, the CDR3 is TGTGCCAGCAGCCAAGGGACTGATTCACCCCTCCACTTT.

This clonotype showed up just a few times. The chain joins TRBV11-3 to TRBJ2-1, with TRBD2 as a possible D gene (6 bases). V shed 5 bases and J shed 7 bases, with 12 bases lying between them. Per the germline V gene, CDR1 is SGHNT and CDR2 is YENEEA. CDR3 size: 13 residues. CDR3 in DNA: TGTGCCAGCAGCCCCGGAGGAGGGAATGAGCAGTTCTTC. Protein product: CASSPGGGNEQFF.

This clonotype was seen many times. V usage is TRBV28 and J usage is TRBJ2-2, with D possibly TRBD2 on 6 matching bases. The CDR3 extends over 15 amino acids. Trimming cost V 5 bases and J 2 bases, with 12 bases left between them. Germline assignment: CDR1 MDHEN and CDR2 SYDVKM. CDR3 nucleotide sequence: TGTGCCAGCAGTGGGAGCGGGTTAAACACCGGGGAGCTGTTTTTT. Protein sequence: CASSGSGLNTGELFF.

The sample holds a few counts of this clonotype. The J gene is TRBJ2-7, the V gene TRBV9; D remains ambiguous. Germline values: CDR1 SGDLS, CDR2 YYNGEE. Trimming removed 4 bases at V and 0 bases at J, with 14 bases between. The CDR3 extends over 15 amino acids. The CDR3 loop is CASSRSPYSSYEQYF. Written as DNA, the CDR3 is TGTGCCAGCAGCCGTTCCCCGTATAGCTCCTACGAGCAGTACTTC. Supplemented by reference TRBV9 and TRBJ2-7, the full variable domain reads DSGVTQTPKHLITATGQRVTLRCSPRSGDLSVYWYQQSLDQGLQFLIQYYNGEERAKGNILERFSAQQFPDLHSELNLSSLELGDSALYFCASSRSPYSSYEQYFGPGTRLTVT.

In this sample, this clonotype turned up a few times. This chain uses TRBV30 with TRBJ2-7; TRBD1 matches 8 bases. The length of the CDR3 is 15 residues. J was trimmed by 1 base and V by 3 bases; bases with no gene match: 8. CDR1 and CDR2 (germline): GTSNPN, SVGIG (reference sequence). The CDR3 DNA reads TGTGCCTGGAGCAGGACAGGGAGTCGATCCTACGAGCAGTACTTC. Residues: CAWSRTGSRSYEQYF.

This clonotype has at least ten counts. The chain recombines TRBV10-3 with TRBJ2-5; D remains ambiguous. Deletions cut 5 bases from V and 5 bases from J, with 12 bases between. Germline loops: CDR1 ENHRY, CDR2 SYGVKD. The CDR3 loop spans 13 amino acids. This CDR3 is CAISPDTPETQYF. The CDR3 region has the DNA TGTGCCATCAGTCCCGACACACCGGAGACCCAGTACTTC.

The chain employs TRBV11-3 and TRBJ2-2; 8 positions match TRBD1. The junction had 1 base not matched to a gene; V was cut back by 1 base and J by 0 bases. The germline gives CDR1 SGHNT, CDR2 YENEEA. The CDR3 runs 16 residues. The chain's CDR3 is CASSLGTGSNTGELFF. Here the CDR3 DNA reads TGTGCCAGCAGCTTAGGGACAGGGTCGAACACCGGGGAGCTGTTTTTT.

This clonotype was counted between two and nine times. This chain links TRBV18 with TRBJ2-2; no definite D call. Trimming stripped 2 bases from V and 2 bases from J, with 9 bases between. The germline V gene has CDR1 KGHSH and CDR2 LQKENI. The CDR3 runs 15 residues. The CDR3 DNA follows: TGTGCCAGCTCACCATTAAGCTATAACACCGGGGAGCTGTTTTTT. Translation: CASSPLSYNTGELFF.